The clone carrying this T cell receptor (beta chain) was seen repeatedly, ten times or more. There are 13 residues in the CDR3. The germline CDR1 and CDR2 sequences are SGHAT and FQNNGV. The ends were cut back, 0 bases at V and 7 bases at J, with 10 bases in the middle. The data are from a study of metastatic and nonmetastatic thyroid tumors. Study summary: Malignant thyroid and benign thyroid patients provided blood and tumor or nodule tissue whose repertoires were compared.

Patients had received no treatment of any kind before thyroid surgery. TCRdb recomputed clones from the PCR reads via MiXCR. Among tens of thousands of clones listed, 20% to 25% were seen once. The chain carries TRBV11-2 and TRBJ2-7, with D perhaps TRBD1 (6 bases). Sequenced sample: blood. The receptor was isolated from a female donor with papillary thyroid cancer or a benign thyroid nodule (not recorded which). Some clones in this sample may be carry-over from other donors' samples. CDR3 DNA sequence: TGTGCCAGCAGCTTAGATCGAGGGGGAGAGCAGTACTTC. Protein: CASSLDRGGEQYF.